This T cell receptor (beta chain) came from a study of control samples from healthy donors and cancer patients. The repertoire was sequenced with immunoSEQ multiplex PCR; TCRdb's copy has only in-frame clones and lacks some. The table has about 92,000 clones, around 82% seen once. Germline V gene data show CDR1 as KGHSH and CDR2 as LQKENI. The V and J ends lost 4 bases and 0 bases, in that order; junction bases with no gene match: 14. The CDR3 sequence is 18 residues long. The sequencing sample was made of blood. V and J are TRBV18 and TRBJ1-1, with 7 bases identical to TRBD1. This receptor was taken from a woman aged 60 to 75 in good health. CDR3 amino acids: CASSRSAGGVGMNTEAFF. The DNA for the CDR3 is TGTGCCAGCTCACGAAGCGCAGGGGGAGTTGGGATGAACACTGAAGCTTTCTTT.